These 29 T cell receptor beta chains share one sample of origin, sequenced in a study of blood T cells in healthy people across ages. Next came a second PCR, run for about 7 to 12 cycles, which used a sample-barcoded 5' primer along with a J-beta primer mix. TCRdb analysed the 5' RACE reads with MiXCR anew, one entry per CDR3 protein. The top ten hold 23% of the sample, which has over 1,500,000 distinct CDR3 sequences, approximately 40% seen once. The specimen sequenced was blood. The receptors stem from a human donor in good health.

The chain joins TRBV7-2 to TRBJ1-5; maybe TRBD1 (5 bases). CDR3 length equals 13 residues. Trimming cost V 6 bases and J 6 bases, with 12 bases left between them. The germline V gene encodes CDR1 SGHTA and CDR2 FQGNSA. CDR3 protein: CASSSQGRQPQHF. CDR3 in DNA: TGTGCCAGCAGTTCTCAGGGTCGTCAGCCCCAGCATTTT.

The chain links TRBV6-5 to TRBJ2-7, with D possibly TRBD2 on 5 matching bases. Between the trimmed V and J ends, which lost 6 bases and 5 bases, there was a span of 20 bases. CDR1 is MNHEY and CDR2 is SVGAGI in the germline V gene. This CDR3 comprises 15 residues. The CDR3 bases are TGTGCCAGCAGGCCCTACAGAGAGGGAACCCACGAGCAGTACTTC. This translates into CASRPYREGTHEQYF.

The rearrangement joins TRBV5-6 to TRBJ2-1; TRBD1 aligns across 8 bases. V lost 0 bases, J lost 4 bases, and 6 bases stayed unmatched. The length of the CDR3 is 16 residues. Germline V lookup: CDR1 SGHDT, CDR2 YYEEEE. CDR3 residues: CASSLGTGTGYNEQFF. Here the CDR3 DNA reads TGTGCCAGCAGCTTGGGTACCGGGACAGGTTACAATGAGCAGTTCTTC.

This clonotype was seen more than once but under ten times. The V and J genes are TRBV28 and TRBJ2-5, with D perhaps matching TRBD1 (6 bases). CDR3 length: 15 amino acids. V shed 3 bases and J shed 5 bases, with 16 bases lying between them. Germline-derived CDR1 and CDR2 are MDHEN and SYDVKM. In nucleotides, the CDR3 is TGTGCCAGCAGTTTCTTGGGGGCGCAGGGGGAGACCCAGTACTTC. Translation: CASSFLGAQGETQYF.

The chain employs TRBV20-1 and TRBJ2-1, with D possibly being TRBD1 (5 bases). Trimming left V 0 bases short and J 0 bases short, with 12 bases between. CDR1 DFQATT and CDR2 SNEGSKA come from the germline V gene (reference sequence). The CDR3 contains 16 residues. In nucleotides, the CDR3 is TGCAGTGCTAGAGATCAAAGGGGCCGCTCCTACAATGAGCAGTTCTTC. This sequence encodes CSARDQRGRSYNEQFF.

This clonotype was observed a handful of times. V and J are TRBV6-5 and TRBJ1-4; 7 nucleotides agree with TRBD1. Trimming at V came to 5 bases and at J to 8 bases, leaving 8 bases not matched to a gene. Germline V CDR1 and CDR2: MNHEY, SVGAGI. The CDR3 spans 14 residues. CDR3 bases: TGTGCCAGCAGTGACAGGGCTGGAACCGAAAAACTGTTTTTT. Encoded protein: CASSDRAGTEKLFF.

The chain links TRBV12-3 or TRBV12-4 to TRBJ2-5; D is undetermined. V was trimmed by 6 bases and J by 2 bases, leaving 13 bases between them. CDR3 length equals 14 residues. CDR3 nucleotides: TGTGCCAGCAGGCCTAGAGTCCAACAAGAGACCCAGTACTTC. Translated, it gives CASRPRVQQETQYF.

V usage is TRBV6-5 and J usage is TRBJ2-2; D is ambiguous. Germline V gene lookup returns CDR1 MNHEY and CDR2 SVGAGI. Trimming cost V 0 bases and J 3 bases, with 5 bases left between them. This CDR3 region has 14 residues. The CDR3 bases are TGTGCCAGCAGTTACTCGATCCACACCGGGGAGCTGTTTTTT. Residues: CASSYSIHTGELFF.

This clonotype turned up a few times. The V call is TRBV24-1, the J call TRBJ2-1; 15 bases match TRBD2. Germline V gene data show CDR1 as KGHDR and CDR2 as SFDVKD. The CDR3 consists of 17 residues. V was pared by 4 bases and J by 6 bases, with 6 bases of the junction left unmatched. The CDR3 here is CATSDRTSGGVINEQFF. The CDR3 DNA follows: TGTGCCACCAGTGACAGGACTAGCGGGGGGGTTATCAATGAGCAGTTCTTC.

The chain employs TRBV12-3 or TRBV12-4 and TRBJ2-7; D is uncertain. V was trimmed by 7 bases and J by 2 bases, leaving 9 bases between them. The CDR3 consists of 12 residues. The CDR3 region is CASKRETYEQYF. In DNA form, the CDR3 reads TGTGCCAGCAAAAGGGAAACCTACGAGCAGTACTTC.

This clonotype was detected a few times. The rearrangement joins TRBV6-5 to TRBJ2-2; 8 bases line up with TRBD2. Germline V gene data show CDR1 as MNHEY and CDR2 as SVGAGI. V shed 4 bases and J 4 bases; nucleotides not matched to a gene: 11. This CDR3 comprises 17 residues. The CDR3 region is CASSSQRGGSFTGELFF. DNA of the CDR3: TGTGCCAGCAGTTCCCAACGGGGGGGCAGTTTCACCGGGGAGCTGTTTTTT.

The V call is TRBV7-2, the J call TRBJ1-2; tentative D call: TRBD1 (6 bases). This CDR3 spans 14 amino acids. V was pared by 11 bases and J by 5 bases, with 21 bases between. Germline values: CDR1 SGHTA, CDR2 FQGNSA. In DNA form, the CDR3 reads TGTGCCTCGAGGGGGATACTTGAAAGTTATGGCTACACCTTC. This translates into CASRGILESYGYTF.

This clonotype was recorded a few times. The chain couples TRBV9 to TRBJ1-2; 7 positions agree with TRBD1. The length of the CDR3 is 16 residues. After removal of 3 bases from V and 6 bases from J, the junction contained 14 bases not matched to a gene. In germline, CDR1 is SGDLS, CDR2 YYNGEE. Here the CDR3 DNA reads TGTGCCAGCAGCGCATCATATCAACAGGGGTGGCATGGCTACACCTTC. It is translated as CASSASYQQGWHGYTF.

This clonotype was recorded a few times. This chain links TRBV4-2 with TRBJ1-2, with D uncertain. The germline V and J ends were trimmed by 5 bases and 4 bases, with 14 bases remaining between them. Germline CDR1 reads LGHNA; CDR2 reads YNFKEQ. There are 14 residues in the CDR3. CDR3 sequence reads: CASSMGRSTYGYTF. The DNA of the CDR3 is TGTGCCAGCAGCATGGGGAGAAGCACCTATGGCTACACCTTC.

The chain combines TRBV20-1 with TRBJ2-7; D possibly uses TRBD1 or TRBD2 (5 bases each). Per the germline V gene, CDR1 is DFQATT and CDR2 is SNEGSKA (reference sequence). This CDR3 region has 13 residues. Trimming removed 4 bases from V and 2 bases from J, with 12 bases in between. The CDR3 loop is CSAIYRRPYEQYF. The CDR3 DNA sequence: TGCAGTGCTATTTACAGGAGGCCCTACGAGCAGTACTTC.

The chain has TRBV12-3 or TRBV12-4 and TRBJ2-7; D is uncertain. This CDR3 is built from 14 residues. Trimming shortened V by 3 bases and J by 6 bases, and 15 bases separated the two germline ends. CDR3: CASSLVGFLGEQYF. Written as DNA, the CDR3 is TGTGCCAGCAGTTTGGTAGGGTTCTTAGGCGAGCAGTACTTC.

The rearrangement uses TRBV20-1 and TRBJ1-1, with 7 nucleotides matching TRBD1. The germline gives CDR1 DFQATT, CDR2 SNEGSKA (reference sequence). After removal of 5 bases from V and 7 bases from J, the junction contained 7 bases not matched to a gene. CDR3 length: 12 residues. The CDR3 nucleotides are TGCAGTGCTCCAAGGGGACAGCATGAAGCTTTCTTT. It translates to CSAPRGQHEAFF.

This clonotype was seen a handful of times. The genes are TRBV5-1 and TRBJ2-1; 7 positions match TRBD2. Germline assignment: CDR1 SGHRS and CDR2 YFSETQ. Trimming cost V 0 bases and J 4 bases; bases outside gene matches: 7. The CDR3 sequence is 16 residues long. CDR3 protein: CASSLGRAGQYNEQFF. In nucleotides, the CDR3 is TGCGCCAGCAGCTTGGGACGAGCGGGGCAATACAATGAGCAGTTCTTC.

The genes are TRBV7-2 and TRBJ2-7, with D possibly TRBD1 on 5 matching bases. With 3 bases removed from V and 6 bases from J, the gap between germline ends came to 18 bases. The germline V gene encodes CDR1 SGHTA and CDR2 FQGNSA. The CDR3 is 15 residues long. CDR3 in amino acids: CASSFGPGTGPEQYF. The CDR3 bases are TGTGCCAGCAGCTTCGGCCCCGGAACAGGACCCGAGCAGTACTTC.

The V gene is TRBV4-3, the J gene TRBJ2-7, with 7 bases matching TRBD2. Losses at the gene ends were 1 base for V and 6 bases for J; bases not matched to a gene: 6. This CDR3 is 14 amino acids long. In germline, CDR1 is LGHNA, CDR2 YSLEER. CDR3 nucleotides: TGCGCCAGCAGCCAAGGCGGGGGACGGCGCGAGCAGTACTTC. Protein: CASSQGGGRREQYF.

The rearrangement links TRBV9 to TRBJ1-2; 7 bases match TRBD1. In germline, CDR1 is SGDLS, CDR2 YYNGEE. The ends lost 4 bases at V and 8 bases at J; junction bases unmatched: 11. There are 14 residues in the CDR3. CDR3 amino acids: CASSPRPGGGGYTF. DNA of the CDR3: TGTGCCAGCAGCCCGCGGCCAGGGGGAGGCGGCTACACCTTC.

The chain uses TRBV11-2 and TRBJ2-7, with D perhaps being TRBD1 or TRBD2 (5 bases each). This CDR3 comprises 13 residues. With 2 bases removed from V and 5 bases from J, the gap between germline ends came to 10 bases. CDR1 is SGHAT, CDR2 FQNNGV, per germline. The chain's CDR3 is CASSLLRDHEQYF. The CDR3, as DNA: TGTGCCAGCAGCTTACTCAGGGACCACGAGCAGTACTTC.

The chain employs TRBV20-1 and TRBJ1-2; D ambiguous. Trimming cost V 3 bases and J 0 bases, with 14 bases left between them. The CDR3 spans 15 residues. Germline CDR1 reads DFQATT; CDR2 reads SNEGSKA (reference sequence). The CDR3 DNA follows: TGCAGTGCTAGTCGGGCAACTGAATCTAACTATGGCTACACCTTC. Translating it yields CSASRATESNYGYTF.

The chain joins TRBV4-2 to TRBJ2-4; the D is unclear. With 1 base removed from V and 1 base from J, the gap between germline ends came to 11 bases. CDR1 and CDR2 (germline): LGHNA, YNFKEQ. The CDR3 loop spans 16 amino acids. In DNA, the CDR3 is TGTGCCAGCAGCCAAGCAGGACGGCTCGCCAAAAACATTCAGTACTTC. As protein: CASSQAGRLAKNIQYF.

This chain uses TRBV11-3 with TRBJ2-1, with D unclear. CDR1 is SGHNT, CDR2 YENEEA, per germline. This CDR3 spans 14 amino acids. Trimming took off 5 bases at V and 9 bases at J, with 17 bases between the two ends. CDR3: CASSPTLGMSEQFF. CDR3 DNA: TGTGCCAGCAGCCCGACATTAGGGATGAGTGAGCAGTTCTTC.

The chain is built from TRBV20-1 and TRBJ2-7; unclear D gene. The germline gives CDR1 DFQATT, CDR2 SNEGSKA (reference sequence). V lost 5 bases to trimming and J lost 7 bases, with 12 bases between them. This CDR3 has 11 residues. The CDR3 bases are TGCAGTGCTCCCTCCCGGGTGGAGCAGTACTTC. Translated, it gives CSAPSRVEQYF.

The chain is built from TRBV2 and TRBJ2-5; the match to TRBD2 covers 7 bases. Germline V gives CDR1 SNHLY, CDR2 FYNNEI. This CDR3 contains 13 residues. J gave up 1 base and V 8 bases, and 4 bases lay outside the gene matches. Here the CDR3 DNA reads TGTGCCAGCGCGAGGGAGGGCCAAGAGACCCAGTACTTC. Translation gives CASAREGQETQYF.

The V gene is TRBV27, the J gene TRBJ2-3; 9 positions match TRBD2. V shed 8 bases and J 5 bases; nucleotides not matched to a gene: 11. Germline V lookup: CDR1 MNHEY, CDR2 SMNVEV (reference sequence). The CDR3 extends over 15 amino acids. In DNA form, the CDR3 reads TGTGCCAGCGGCAGGCGGGGGGGTTTAGGAGATACGCAGTATTTT. Amino acids: CASGRRGGLGDTQYF.

The chain employs TRBV11-2 and TRBJ1-2, with 7 bases aligning to TRBD1. V lost 4 bases, J lost 5 bases, and 22 bases stayed unmatched. From germline, CDR1 is SGHAT and CDR2 FQNNGV. This CDR3 contains 19 residues. The DNA for the CDR3 is TGTGCCAGCAGCTCCCTACTAGAGGGGACAGCAGAGGGAGAATATGGCTACACCTTC. It translates to CASSSLLEGTAEGEYGYTF.